The table lists the clone carrying this T cell receptor (beta chain) with a few counts. What it binds is not known. The data originate from a study of blood T cells in healthy people across ages. Study background: With template switching, about one barcoded beta molecule was captured per two T cells.

Trimming removed 5 bases from V and 3 bases from J, with 8 bases in between. The CDR3 is 11 amino acids. Germline V CDR1 and CDR2: DFQATT, SNEGSKA (reference sequence). Study conclusions and caveats: Versus aged donors, long-lived donors had higher diversity and more naive CD4+ cells. Calculation of diversity from one million T cells yielded estimates considered to be underestimates.

Primed by a sample-barcoded 5' primer and a J-beta primer mix, a second PCR proceeded for about 6 to 12 cycles. A minimum of 2.5 million CDR3-containing paired-end reads was obtained for each sample. MiXCR, run by TCRdb on the 5' RACE reads, gives a single entry per CDR3 protein. Here the sample spans fewer than 900,000 distinct CDR3 sequences, roughly 50% being singletons. The TCR was taken from a woman in her fifties or sixties in good health. Sequencing input: blood. The rearrangement joins TRBV20-1 to TRBJ2-7, with a weak D call TRBD2 (6 bases). CDR3 region: CSAPTSYEQYF. The CDR3 DNA reads TGCAGTGCTCCGACTAGCTACGAGCAGTACTTC.